This TCR beta chain originates from a study of CXCR3-negative and CXCR3-positive naive CD8 T cells (dated by TCRdb to about 2019). Describing the broader study: Some 150 million TRB reads were obtained in total, roughly 1.5 +/- 0.3 million reads per library. Data from 11 donors, pooled across two independent experiments, went into the diversity and physicochemical repertoire analyses. TRBV-TRBJ cluster analysis included naive subsets from 5 donors and memory cells from 3 donors. The paper's findings and limits, for the study overall: Freshly isolated PBMCs were used for most assays because CXCR3 expression partially decreased after cryopreservation. Repertoire diversity was comparably high in both naive subsets but much lower in memory CD8+ T cells. Because surface CD5, which is linked to self-reactivity in mice, was comparable between the naive subsets, TCR interaction strength was also inferred from the physicochemical properties of TRB CDR3s. Within the same donor, TRBV-TRBJ usage looked similar between naive CXCR3-negative and CXCR3-positive cells, but memory cells had distinct patterns. Compared with CXCR3-negative naive cells, CXCR3-positive naive cells had TRB CDR3s with higher hydrophobicity (lower Kidera factor 4), lower energy, and higher strength and volume indices.

With respect to this clonotype: Its antigen target is currently unknown.

For every CD8+ T cell subset, about 300,000 cells were flow-sorted straight into RLT lysis buffer, and each subset was sorted in triplicate. To keep memory contaminants out, a stringent definition of naive CD8+ T cells was applied: CD45RO-CCR7+CD27+CD95-. Standard density gradient centrifugation was used to isolate peripheral blood mononuclear cells from buffy coats. Naive CXCR3-negative and CXCR3-positive CD8+ T cells were flow-sorted using a FACSAria III. An RNeasy Mini Kit was used to extract total RNA from the sorted cells. Instrument on record: NextSeq 550. The Human TCR Profiling Kit (MiLaboratory) was used to make UMI-labeled 5' RACE TRB cDNA libraries. cDNA synthesis used the entire amount of extracted RNA, and PCR amplification then used the entire amount of cDNA produced. Libraries were prepared in parallel with an identical number of PCR cycles. As for how the authors treated the data: About 53,000 +/- 9,400 unique UMI-labeled TRB cDNA molecules per library were extracted with MIGEC and MiXCR, with at least two reads per UMI required. An average of approximately 40,000 +/- 10,000 functional in-frame TRB CDR3 nucleotide clonotypes without stop codons was found per library. After downsampling to 5000 UMI-labeled TRB molecules per sample, diversity metrics such as normalized Shannon-Wiener and Chao1 were calculated in VDJtools. VDJtools computed clonotype-size-weighted physicochemical properties of the central five CDR3 residues: interaction energy, strength, volume and Kidera factor 4. TCRdb reprocessed the reads and provides one entry for every CDR3 protein sequence; no DNA is given. These V and J calls are TCRdb output, not the study's own analysis. The table of this sample itemizes about 94,000 distinct CDR3 sequences. The ten largest clones represent 0.53% of the sample.

Including cysteine and phenylalanine, the CDR3 has 17 amino acids. DNA is not on record. The germline V gene (reference sequence) provides CDR1 MNHNY and CDR2 SVGAGI. The source of this sequence is a human donor in good health. Some clones in this sample may be carry-over from other donors' samples. The source material was naive CXCR3+ CD8+ T cells from blood. Explained via the paper, the cell subset or site label denotes: CD45RO-CCR7+CD27+CD95- naive CD8+ T cells expressing CXCR3 (TNR3+). This receptor chain uses TRBV6-6 and TRBJ2-3; TCRdb outputs TRBD2, but without DNA this stays unchecked. This receptor carries the CDR3 CASSYASSGGVGDTQYF.